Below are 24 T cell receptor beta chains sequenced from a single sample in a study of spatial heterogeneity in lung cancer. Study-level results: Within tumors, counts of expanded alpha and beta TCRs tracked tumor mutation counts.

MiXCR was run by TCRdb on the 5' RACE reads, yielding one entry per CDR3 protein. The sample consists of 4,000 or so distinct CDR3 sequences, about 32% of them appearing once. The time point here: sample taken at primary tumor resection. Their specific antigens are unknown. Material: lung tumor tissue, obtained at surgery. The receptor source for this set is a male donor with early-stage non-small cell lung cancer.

CDR3 sequence (DNA): TGTGCCAGCAGTTATGGAGCCGACTACGAGCAGTACTTC. Encoded protein: CASSYGADYEQYF. The chain employs TRBV6-2 or TRBV6-3 and TRBJ2-7, with D hard to call. CDR3 length equals 13 residues. Per germline, CDR1 MNHEY and CDR2 SVGEGT. The ends were cut back, 3 bases at V and 3 bases at J, with 9 bases in the middle.

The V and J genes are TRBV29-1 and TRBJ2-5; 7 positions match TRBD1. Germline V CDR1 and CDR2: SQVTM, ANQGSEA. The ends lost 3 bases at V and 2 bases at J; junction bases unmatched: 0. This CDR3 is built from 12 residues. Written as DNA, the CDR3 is TGCAGCGTTGACAGGGGGCAAGAGACCCAGTACTTC. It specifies CSVDRGQETQYF.

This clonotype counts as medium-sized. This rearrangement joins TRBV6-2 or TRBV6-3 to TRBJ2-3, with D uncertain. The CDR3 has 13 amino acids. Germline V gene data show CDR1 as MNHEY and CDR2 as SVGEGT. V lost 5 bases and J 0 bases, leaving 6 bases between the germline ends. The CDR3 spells CASSRTSTDTQYF. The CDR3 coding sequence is TGTGCCAGCAGTAGAACTAGCACAGATACGCAGTATTTT.

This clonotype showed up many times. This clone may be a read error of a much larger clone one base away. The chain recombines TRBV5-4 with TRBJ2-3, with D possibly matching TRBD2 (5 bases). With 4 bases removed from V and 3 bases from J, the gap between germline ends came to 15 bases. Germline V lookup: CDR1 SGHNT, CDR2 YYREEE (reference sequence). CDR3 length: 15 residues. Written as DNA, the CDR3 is TGTGCCAGCAGCACGTCGGGATCACGAACAGATACGCAGTATTTT. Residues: CASSTSGSRTDTQYF.

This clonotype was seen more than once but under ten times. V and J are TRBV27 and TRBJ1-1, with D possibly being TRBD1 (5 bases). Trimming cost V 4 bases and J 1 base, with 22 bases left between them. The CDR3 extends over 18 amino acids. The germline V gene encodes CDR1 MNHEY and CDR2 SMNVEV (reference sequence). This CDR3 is CASSSRQIPRLPNTEAFF. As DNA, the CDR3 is TGTGCCAGCAGTTCCAGACAGATACCTCGACTACCGAACACTGAAGCTTTCTTT.

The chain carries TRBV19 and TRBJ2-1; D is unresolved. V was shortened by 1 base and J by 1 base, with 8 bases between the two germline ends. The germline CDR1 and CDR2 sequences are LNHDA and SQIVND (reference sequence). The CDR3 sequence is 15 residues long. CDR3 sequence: CASSIVQNSYNEQFF. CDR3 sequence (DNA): TGTGCCAGTAGTATAGTCCAGAATTCCTACAATGAGCAGTTCTTC. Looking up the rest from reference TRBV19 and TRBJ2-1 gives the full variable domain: DGGITQSPKYLFRKEGQNVTLSCEQNLNHDAMYWYRQDPGQGLRLIYYSQIVNDFQKGDIAEGYSVSREKKESFPLTVTSAQKNPTAFYLCASSIVQNSYNEQFFGPGTRLTVL.

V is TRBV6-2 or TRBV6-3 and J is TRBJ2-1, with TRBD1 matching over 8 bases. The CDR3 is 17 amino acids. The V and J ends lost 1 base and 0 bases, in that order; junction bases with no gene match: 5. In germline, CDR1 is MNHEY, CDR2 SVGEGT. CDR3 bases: TGTGCCAGCAGTTACTTGGGGGGACAGGTCTCCTACAATGAGCAGTTCTTC. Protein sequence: CASSYLGGQVSYNEQFF.

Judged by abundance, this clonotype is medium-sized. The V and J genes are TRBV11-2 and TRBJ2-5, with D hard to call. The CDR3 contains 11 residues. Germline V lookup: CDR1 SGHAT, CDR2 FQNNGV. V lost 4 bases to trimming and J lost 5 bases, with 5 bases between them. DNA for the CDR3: TGTGCCAGCAGCTCCTGGGAGACCCAGTACTTC. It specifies CASSSWETQYF.

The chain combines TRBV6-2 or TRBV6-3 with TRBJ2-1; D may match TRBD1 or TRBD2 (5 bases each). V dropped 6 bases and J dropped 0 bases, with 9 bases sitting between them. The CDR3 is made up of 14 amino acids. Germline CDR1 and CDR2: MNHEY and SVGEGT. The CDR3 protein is CASSPGSSYNEQFF. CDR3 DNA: TGTGCCAGCAGCCCAGGGAGCTCCTACAATGAGCAGTTCTTC.

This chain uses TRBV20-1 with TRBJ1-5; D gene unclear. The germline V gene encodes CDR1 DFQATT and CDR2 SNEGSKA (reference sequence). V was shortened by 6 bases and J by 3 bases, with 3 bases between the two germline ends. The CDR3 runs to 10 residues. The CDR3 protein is CSAPNQPQHF. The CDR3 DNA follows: TGCAGTGCCCCCAATCAGCCCCAGCATTTT.

The CDR3 DNA follows: TGTGCCTGTCCAGCGGCACGAGGGGATACGCAGTATTTT. Translated, it gives CACPAARGDTQYF. The chain carries TRBV30 and TRBJ2-3, with D possibly matching TRBD2 (5 bases). CDR3 length equals 13 residues. The V end was cut by 6 bases, the J end by 6 bases, with 16 bases between. Per the germline V gene, CDR1 is GTSNPN and CDR2 is SVGIG (reference sequence).

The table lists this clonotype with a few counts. The CDR3 reads CASSSGQGSNEQFF. The CDR3 coding sequence is TGTGCCAGCAGTTCCGGACAGGGGAGTAATGAGCAGTTCTTC. The chain is built from TRBV6-6 and TRBJ2-1; TRBD1 aligns across 9 bases. Trimming took 4 bases from V and 7 from J; bases not matched to a gene: 5. The germline gives CDR1 MNHNY, CDR2 SVGAGI (reference sequence). This CDR3 region has 14 residues.

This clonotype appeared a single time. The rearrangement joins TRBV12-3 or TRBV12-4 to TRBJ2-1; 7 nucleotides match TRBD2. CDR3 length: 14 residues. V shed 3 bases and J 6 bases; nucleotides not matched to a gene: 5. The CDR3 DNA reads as TGTGCCAGCAGTTTCGGGGGGACGGGCAATGAGCAGTTCTTC. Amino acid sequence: CASSFGGTGNEQFF.

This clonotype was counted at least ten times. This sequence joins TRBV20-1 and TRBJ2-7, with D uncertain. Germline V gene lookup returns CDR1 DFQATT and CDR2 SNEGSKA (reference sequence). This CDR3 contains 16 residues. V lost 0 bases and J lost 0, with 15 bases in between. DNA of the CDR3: TGCAGTGCTAGAGACCTACGAGGCTCGAGCTCCTACGAGCAGTACTTC. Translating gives CSARDLRGSSSYEQYF.

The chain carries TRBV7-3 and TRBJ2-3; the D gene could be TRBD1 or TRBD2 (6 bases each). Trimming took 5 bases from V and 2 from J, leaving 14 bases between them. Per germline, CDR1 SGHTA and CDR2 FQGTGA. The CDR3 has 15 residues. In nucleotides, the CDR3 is TGTGCCAGCAGCCGAGGGGGGCAGAACACAGATACGCAGTATTTT. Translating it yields CASSRGGQNTDTQYF.

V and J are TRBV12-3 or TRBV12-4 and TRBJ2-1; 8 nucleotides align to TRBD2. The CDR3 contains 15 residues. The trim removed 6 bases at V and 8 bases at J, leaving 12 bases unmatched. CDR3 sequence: CASRQRESRGDEQFF. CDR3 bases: TGTGCCAGCAGACAACGGGAGTCGCGGGGGGATGAGCAGTTCTTC.

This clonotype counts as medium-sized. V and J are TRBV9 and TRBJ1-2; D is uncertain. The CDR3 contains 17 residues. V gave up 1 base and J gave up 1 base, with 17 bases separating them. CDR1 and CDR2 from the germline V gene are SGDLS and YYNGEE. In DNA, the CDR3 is TGTGCCAGCAGCGTAACGGACCAGTTCGCCCTTAACTATGGCTACACCTTC. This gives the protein CASSVTDQFALNYGYTF.

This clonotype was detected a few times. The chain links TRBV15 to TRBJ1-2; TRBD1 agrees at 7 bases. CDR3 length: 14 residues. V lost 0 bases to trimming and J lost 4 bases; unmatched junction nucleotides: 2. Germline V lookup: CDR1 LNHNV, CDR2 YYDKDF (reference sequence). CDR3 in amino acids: CATSRERTGYGYTF. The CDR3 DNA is TGTGCCACCAGCAGAGAGAGGACAGGCTATGGCTACACCTTC. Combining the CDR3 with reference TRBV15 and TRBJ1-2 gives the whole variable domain DAMVIQNPRYQVTQFGKPVTLSCSQTLNHNVMYWYQQKSSQAPKLLFHYYDKDFNNEADTPDNFQSRRPNTSFCFLDIRSPGLGDTAMYLCATSRERTGYGYTFGSGTRLTVV.

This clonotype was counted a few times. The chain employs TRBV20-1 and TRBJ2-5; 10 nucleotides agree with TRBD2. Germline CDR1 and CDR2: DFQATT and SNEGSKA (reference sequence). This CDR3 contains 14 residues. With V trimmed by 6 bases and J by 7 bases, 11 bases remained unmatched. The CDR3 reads CSAGTSGTIRTQYF. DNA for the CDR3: TGCAGTGCAGGTACTAGCGGGACTATCCGGACCCAGTACTTC.

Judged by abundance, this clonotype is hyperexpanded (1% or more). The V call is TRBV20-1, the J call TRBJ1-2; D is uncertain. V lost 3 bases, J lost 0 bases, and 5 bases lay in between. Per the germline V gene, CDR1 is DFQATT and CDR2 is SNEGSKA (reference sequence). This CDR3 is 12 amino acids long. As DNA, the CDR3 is TGCAGTGCTAGCCAAGCTAACTATGGCTACACCTTC. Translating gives CSASQANYGYTF.

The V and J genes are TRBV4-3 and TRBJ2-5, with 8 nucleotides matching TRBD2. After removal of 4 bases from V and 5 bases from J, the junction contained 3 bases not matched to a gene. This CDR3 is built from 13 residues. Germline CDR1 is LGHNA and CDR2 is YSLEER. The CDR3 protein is CASSPQREETQYF. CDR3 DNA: TGCGCCAGCAGCCCCCAGCGGGAGGAGACCCAGTACTTC.

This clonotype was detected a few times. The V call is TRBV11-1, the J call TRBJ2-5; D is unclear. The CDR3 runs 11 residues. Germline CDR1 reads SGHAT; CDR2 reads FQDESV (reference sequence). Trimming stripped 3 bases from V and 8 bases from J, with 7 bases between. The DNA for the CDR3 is TGTGCCAGCAGCTTGAGAGGAACCCAGTACTTC. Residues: CASSLRGTQYF. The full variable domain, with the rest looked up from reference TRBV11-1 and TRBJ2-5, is EAEVAQSPRYKITEKSQAVAFWCDPISGHATLYWYRQILGQGPELLVQFQDESVVDDSQLPKDRFSAERLKGVDSTLKIQPAELGDSAMYLCASSLRGTQYFGPGTRLLVL.

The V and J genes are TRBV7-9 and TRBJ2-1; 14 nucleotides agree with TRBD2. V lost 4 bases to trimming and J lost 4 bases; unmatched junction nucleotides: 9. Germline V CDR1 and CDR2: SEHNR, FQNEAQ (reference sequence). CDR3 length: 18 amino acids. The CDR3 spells CASSSDGLAGGLYNEQFF. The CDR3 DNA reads TGTGCCAGCAGCTCCGACGGACTAGCGGGAGGCCTGTACAATGAGCAGTTCTTC.

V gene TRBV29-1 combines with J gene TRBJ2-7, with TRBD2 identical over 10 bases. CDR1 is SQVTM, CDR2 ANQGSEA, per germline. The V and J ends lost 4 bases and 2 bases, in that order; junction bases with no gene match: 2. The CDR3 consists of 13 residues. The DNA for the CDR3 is TGCAGCGTTGGGGGGACTAGCGCCTACGAGCAGTACTTC. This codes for CSVGGTSAYEQYF.